These 27 T cell receptor beta chains originate from one sample sequenced in a study of beta chain features in type 1 diabetes. For these receptors, no antigen is known. Whole-study results and caveats: Moderately but significantly shorter TCRB CDR3s were found in Type 1 diabetes patients in all four CD4+ subsets.

The investigators reverse transcribed all of the isolated RNA, so they sequenced expressed TCRB transcripts. The table came from immunoSEQ multiplex PCR; TCRdb's copy has only in-frame clones and leaves some out. This table holds 350,000 to 450,000 clones, roughly 12% found once. What was sequenced was naive CD4+ T cells from blood. All receptors derive from a woman aged 18 to 35 with type 1 diabetes.

This clone was observed a handful of times. The genes are TRBV29-1 and TRBJ1-4; unclear D gene. The V end lost 7 bases, the J end lost 3 bases, and 9 bases lay between the germline ends. The CDR3 extends over 12 amino acids. Per germline, CDR1 SQVTM and CDR2 ANQGSEA. CDR3 DNA sequence: TGCAGCGGACGCGGGTCTAATGAAAAACTGTTTTTT. This sequence encodes CSGRGSNEKLFF.

In its sample, this clone was seen a few times. The chain joins TRBV5-4 to TRBJ2-1, with 7 nucleotides matching TRBD2. Germline trimming cut 0 bases from V and 3 bases from J; bases unmatched to any gene: 3. Germline values: CDR1 SGHNT, CDR2 YYREEE (reference sequence). The CDR3 runs 15 residues. This CDR3 is CASSLGGSIYNEQFF. The CDR3 DNA is TGTGCCAGCAGCTTGGGCGGGAGTATCTACAATGAGCAGTTCTTC.

In its sample, this clone was seen a few times. This chain links TRBV18 with TRBJ2-1; TRBD1 agrees at 7 bases. The CDR3 loop spans 16 amino acids. Germline loops: CDR1 KGHSH, CDR2 LQKENI. Trimming removed 2 bases from V and 6 bases from J; junction bases left unmatched: 10. CDR3: CASSPRGQSDLNEQFF. DNA of the CDR3: TGTGCCAGCTCACCAAGGGGGCAGAGTGACCTCAATGAGCAGTTCTTC.

The genes are TRBV7-9 and TRBJ2-5, with 8 positions matching TRBD2. CDR3 length: 15 amino acids. V shed 1 base and J 5 bases; nucleotides not matched to a gene: 6. Germline loops: CDR1 SEHNR, CDR2 FQNEAQ (reference sequence). This CDR3 is CASSLVWTSSETQYF. Written as DNA, the CDR3 is TGTGCCAGCAGCTTAGTCTGGACTAGCAGCGAGACCCAGTACTTC.

In this sample, this clone turned up a few times. The chain links TRBV28 to TRBJ2-5, with a weak D call TRBD1 (5 bases). Trimming took off 3 bases at V and 4 bases at J, with 15 bases between the two ends. Germline CDR1 is MDHEN and CDR2 is SYDVKM. This CDR3 is built from 15 residues. The CDR3 protein is CASSLDTHGVETQYF. CDR3 DNA: TGTGCCAGCAGTTTGGACACCCACGGAGTAGAGACCCAGTACTTC.

The chain recombines TRBV4-3 with TRBJ2-7; 7 positions agree with TRBD1. Germline V lookup: CDR1 LGHNA, CDR2 YSLEER. Losses at the gene ends were 0 bases for V and 5 bases for J; bases not matched to a gene: 7. This CDR3 has 15 amino acids. Here the CDR3 reads CASSQEGQPRDEQYF. DNA for the CDR3: TGCGCCAGCAGCCAAGAGGGACAGCCGCGGGACGAGCAGTACTTC.

The gene calls are TRBV5-4 and TRBJ2-1, with TRBD2 matching 10 bases. J gave up 0 bases and V 2 bases, and 8 bases lay outside the gene matches. This CDR3 has 18 amino acids. Germline loops: CDR1 SGHNT, CDR2 YYREEE (reference sequence). CDR3 sequence reads: CASSLGLAGALSYNEQFF. CDR3 DNA sequence: TGTGCCAGCAGCTTAGGTCTAGCGGGAGCCCTCTCCTACAATGAGCAGTTCTTC.

This clone has only a few counts. The chain has TRBV25-1 and TRBJ2-1; the D is unclear. The germline V gene encodes CDR1 MGHDK and CDR2 SYGVNS. The CDR3 has 14 residues. The V end lost 6 bases, the J end lost 5 bases, and 14 bases lay between the germline ends. CDR3 protein: CASSRGTPDNEQFF. For the CDR3, the DNA is TGTGCCAGCAGCCGAGGTACGCCGGACAATGAGCAGTTCTTC.

This clone appeared a few times. The chain joins TRBV9 to TRBJ2-5; 8 positions match TRBD2. The V gene's germline CDR1 is SGDLS and CDR2 YYNGEE. Trimming at V came to 0 bases and at J to 5 bases, leaving 3 bases not matched to a gene. The CDR3 has 14 residues. Here the CDR3 reads CASSVEGGGETQYF. The CDR3 DNA reads TGTGCCAGCAGCGTAGAGGGCGGGGGGGAGACCCAGTACTTC. Full variable domain (remainder filled in from reference TRBV9 and TRBJ2-5): DSGVTQTPKHLITATGQRVTLRCSPRSGDLSVYWYQQSLDQGLQFLIQYYNGEERAKGNILERFSAQQFPDLHSELNLSSLELGDSALYFCASSVEGGGETQYFGPGTRLLVL.

This clone was counted a few times. CDR3 coding DNA: TGTGCCAGCAGTTTTTGGGGCAGAACTAGCACAGATACGCAGTATTTT. It yields the protein CASSFWGRTSTDTQYF. The V and J genes are TRBV28 and TRBJ2-3; D perhaps matches TRBD1 (5 bases). The CDR3 covers 16 residues. V lost 3 bases, J lost 0 bases, and 13 bases lay in between. CDR1 MDHEN and CDR2 SYDVKM come from the germline V gene.

In the case of this clone: At one boundary the junction diverges from the germline segment, which might be a read error. The chain couples TRBV6-1 to TRBJ1-6; D gene unclear. Per the germline V gene, CDR1 is MNHNS and CDR2 is SASEGT. CDR3 length: 13 amino acids. The CDR3 reads CAISEEENSPLHF. CDR3 sequence (DNA): TGTGCCATCAGTGAAGAGGAGAATTCACCCCTCCACTTT.

This clone was seen a few times. The chain carries TRBV13 and TRBJ2-1; TRBD2 matches 9 bases. CDR3 size: 17 residues. The V and J ends lost 5 bases and 0 bases, in that order; junction bases with no gene match: 8. Germline CDR1 PRHDT, CDR2 FYEKMQ (reference sequence). CDR3 amino acids: CASSHLAGGSSYNEQFF. For the CDR3, the DNA is TGTGCCAGCAGCCACTTGGCGGGAGGGAGCTCCTACAATGAGCAGTTCTTC.

This clone was observed a handful of times. The chain links TRBV11-2 to TRBJ2-1; TRBD2 matches at 10 bases. V lost 5 bases to trimming and J lost 11 bases; unmatched junction nucleotides: 15. CDR1 SGHAT and CDR2 FQNNGV come from the germline V gene. CDR3 length: 16 amino acids. The CDR3 spells CASSTTSGSGSRKQFF. In DNA form, the CDR3 reads TGTGCCAGCAGCACGACTAGCGGGTCGGGTTCTCGAAAGCAGTTCTTC.

This rearrangement joins TRBV5-1 to TRBJ2-5; D perhaps matches TRBD2 (5 bases). Trimming left V 0 bases short and J 9 bases short, with 15 bases between. The CDR3 extends over 14 amino acids. Germline assignment: CDR1 SGHRS and CDR2 YFSETQ. For the CDR3, the DNA is TGCGCCAGCAGCTTGGACCTTTACGCGGGTCCCCAGTACTTC. Its protein is CASSLDLYAGPQYF.

The V gene is TRBV19, the J gene TRBJ1-6; the D is unclear. The CDR3 is made up of 14 amino acids. V lost 11 bases, J lost 7 bases, and 18 bases lay in between. CDR1 and CDR2 from the germline V gene are LNHDA and SQIVND (reference sequence). This CDR3 is CAHTHWGDNSPLHF. The CDR3 nucleotides are TGTGCCCACACACACTGGGGAGACAATTCACCCCTCCACTTT.

This clone was observed a handful of times. The chain is built from TRBV5-4 and TRBJ2-7, with D perhaps TRBD1 (8 bases). The CDR3 loop spans 14 amino acids. The germline V gene encodes CDR1 SGHNT and CDR2 YYREEE (reference sequence). Trimming pared 4 bases from V and 4 bases from J, leaving 15 bases between. The CDR3 nucleotides are TGTGCCAGCAGCGTCGGACAGGGAGGGTACGAGCAGTACTTC. Encoded protein: CASSVGQGGYEQYF. Variable domain in full (rest from reference TRBV5-4 and TRBJ2-7): ETGVTQSPTHLIKTRGQQVTLRCSSQSGHNTVSWYQQALGQGPQFIFQYYREEENGRGNFPPRFSGLQFPNYSSELNVNALELDDSALYLCASSVGQGGYEQYFGPGTRLTVT.

This clone was seen only a few times. The V call is TRBV4-2, the J call TRBJ2-1; D is perhaps TRBD1 (6 bases). The germline V and J ends were trimmed by 5 bases and 8 bases, with 13 bases remaining between them. The V gene's germline CDR1 is LGHNA and CDR2 YNFKEQ. The CDR3 runs 13 residues. The CDR3 DNA reads TGTGCCAGCAGCTCCAAGACAGGCGATGAGCAGTTCTTC. This encodes CASSSKTGDEQFF.

The chain carries TRBV14 and TRBJ1-1; no definite D call. This CDR3 region has 13 residues. V lost 9 bases and J lost 4, with 15 bases in between. Germline V gene data show CDR1 as SGHDN and CDR2 as FVKESK. DNA for the CDR3: TGTGCCAGTCAGAGGCAGGCGGGCACTGAAGCTTTCTTT. Residues: CASQRQAGTEAFF.

This clone was found a few times. The chain joins TRBV21-1 to TRBJ2-1; TRBD2, the D gene given by the table, was not confirmed from the DNA. TRBV21-1 is reported as a pseudogene. The CDR3 length is 15 residues. The CDR3 DNA sequence: TGTGCCAGCAGCAAAAGCACTAGCGGGACGAATGAGCAGTTCTTC. This codes for CASSKSTSGTNEQFF.

This clone showed up just a few times. The J gene is TRBJ1-1, the V gene TRBV29-1; unclear D gene. CDR3 length equals 13 residues. CDR1 and CDR2 (germline): SQVTM, ANQGSEA. CDR3 bases: TGCACCGTACGGCGGGCTGAGAACACTGAAGCTTTCTTT. Its translation: CTVRRAENTEAFF.

The chain combines TRBV19 with TRBJ2-3; 8 bases are a match to TRBD2. From germline, CDR1 is LNHDA and CDR2 SQIVND (reference sequence). Losses at the gene ends were 2 bases for V and 6 bases for J; bases not matched to a gene: 10. CDR3 length equals 16 residues. CDR3 nucleotide sequence: TGTGCCAGTAGTATACCCGGATGGCGGGGGGCGGATACGCAGTATTTT. Translating it yields CASSIPGWRGADTQYF.

The J gene is TRBJ2-7, the V gene TRBV6-5; D might be TRBD1 (6 bases). From germline, CDR1 is MNHEY and CDR2 SVGAGI. The CDR3 is 14 amino acids. Trimming stripped 2 bases from V and 4 bases from J, with 12 bases between. The CDR3 spells CASSYDRSEYEQYF. The CDR3 region has the DNA TGTGCCAGCAGTTACGACAGGTCGGAATACGAGCAGTACTTC.

This clone appeared a few times. The DNA is omitted, as the CDR3 cannot be located on it reliably, and the CDR3 follows TCRdb's listing. V gene TRBV11-2 combines with J gene TRBJ2-5; TRBD2, the table's D call, was not compared with the DNA. A total of 15 residues make up the CDR3, ends included. Per the germline V gene, CDR1 is SGHAT and CDR2 is FQNNGV. The CDR3 protein is CASSFLWSGQETQYF.

This chain links TRBV28 with TRBJ2-2; possible D gene TRBD1, 6 bases. The CDR3 contains 12 residues. The V end lost 6 bases, the J end lost 7 bases, and 9 bases lay between the germline ends. CDR1 MDHEN and CDR2 SYDVKM come from the germline V gene. The CDR3 sequence: CASSQGGGELFF. The DNA for the CDR3 is TGTGCCAGCAGCCAAGGGGGCGGGGAGCTGTTTTTT.

The chain is built from TRBV19 and TRBJ1-5; D unresolved. The CDR3 is made up of 13 amino acids. CDR1 LNHDA and CDR2 SQIVND come from the germline V gene (reference sequence). Trimming left V 6 bases short and J 1 base short, with 7 bases between. CDR3 sequence reads: CASRSGSNQPQHF. The CDR3 coding sequence is TGTGCCAGTAGGAGCGGGAGCAATCAGCCCCAGCATTTT.

V and J are TRBV7-3 and TRBJ2-5; TRBD2 agrees at 10 bases. Germline CDR1 and CDR2: SGHTA and FQGTGA. This CDR3 is 14 amino acids long. Trimming removed 6 bases from V and 2 bases from J; junction bases left unmatched: 3. The CDR3 DNA follows: TGTGCCAGCAGTCCGACTAGCGGGCAAGAGACCCAGTACTTC. Amino acids: CASSPTSGQETQYF.

This chain connects TRBV28 to TRBJ2-1, with TRBD2 as a possible D gene (6 bases). CDR1 and CDR2 from the germline V gene are MDHEN and SYDVKM. The CDR3 loop spans 12 amino acids. The ends were cut back, 1 base at V and 10 bases at J, with 8 bases in the middle. As DNA, the CDR3 is TGTGCCAGCAGTTTATATCGGGAGGAGCAGTTCTTC. This gives the protein CASSLYREEQFF.